This T cell receptor beta chain was observed in a study of blood T cell repertoires in COVID-19. Profiling relied on immunoSEQ multiplex PCR, and the TCRdb table lists in-frame clones only, not all of them. Among some 100,000 clones listed, around 90% were seen once. V lost 1 base to trimming and J lost 10 bases, with 8 bases between them. CDR1 and CDR2 (germline): LNHDA, SQIVND (reference sequence). There are 12 residues in the CDR3. The sequence came from a woman aged 60 to 75 with acute or convalescent COVID-19. J is TRBJ2-1 and V is TRBV19; TRBD2 might be the D (5 bases). The sequenced sample was peripheral blood. The CDR3 DNA sequence: TGTGCCAGTAGTATAGCCGGCGGGGAGCAGTTCTTC. It translates to CASSIAGGEQFF.